The 16 T cell receptor beta chains below come from one sample, sequenced in a study of cytomegalovirus exposure and HLA in healthy donors. Some clones are missing from TCRdb's copy, which holds only in-frame ones; the method was immunoSEQ multiplex PCR. Of about 110,000 clones in the sample, roughly 90% were seen once. The sample taken for sequencing was PBMCs. The receptors were gathered from a woman between 18 and 30 years old in good health and CMV-seropositive.

The CDR3 DNA is TGTGCCAGCAGCTTATGGCGGAATGAGCAGTTCTTC. Its protein is CASSLWRNEQFF. The gene calls are TRBV5-4 and TRBJ2-1; D is undetermined. Trimming took 2 bases from V and 7 from J, leaving 7 bases between them. CDR3 length: 12 residues. Germline-derived CDR1 and CDR2 are SGHNT and YYREEE (reference sequence). Filled out from reference TRBV5-4 and TRBJ2-1, the complete variable domain reads ETGVTQSPTHLIKTRGQQVTLRCSSQSGHNTVSWYQQALGQGPQFIFQYYREEENGRGNFPPRFSGLQFPNYSSELNVNALELDDSALYLCASSLWRNEQFFGPGTRLTVL.

The rearrangement links TRBV25-1 to TRBJ2-5; the D gene is possibly TRBD1 (6 bases). The V gene lost 5 bases and the J gene lost 1 base, with 11 bases spanning the gap. The CDR3 has 14 residues. Germline V gene lookup returns CDR1 MGHDK and CDR2 SYGVNS. CDR3 sequence reads: CASSIRGGQETQYF. The CDR3 nucleotides read TGTGCCAGCAGTATACGAGGGGGCCAAGAGACCCAGTACTTC.

The chain has TRBV7-8 and TRBJ2-7, with 8 bases that match TRBD1. Germline loops: CDR1 SGHVS, CDR2 FQNEAQ. The CDR3 is 13 amino acids. Trimming removed 6 bases from V and 4 bases from J; junction bases left unmatched: 5. CDR3 coding DNA: TGTGCCAGCAGGGACGGACAGGGATACGAGCAGTACTTC. It translates to CASRDGQGYEQYF.

The chain is built from TRBV7-9 and TRBJ2-3; 11 positions agree with TRBD2. The CDR3 runs to 19 residues. CDR1 is SEHNR and CDR2 is FQNEAQ in the germline V gene (reference sequence). Germline trimming cut 5 bases from V and 3 bases from J; bases unmatched to any gene: 16. The CDR3 loop is CASSRSTSGVLLRTDTQYF. The CDR3 bases are TGTGCCAGCAGCCGATCGACTAGCGGGGTATTATTGAGGACAGATACGCAGTATTTT.

This chain connects TRBV19 to TRBJ2-2, with a tentative D call TRBD2 (5 bases). Germline V gene sequence: CDR1 LNHDA, CDR2 SQIVND (reference sequence). The length of the CDR3 is 16 residues. Deletions cut 6 bases from V and 0 bases from J, with 14 bases between. The CDR3 is CASRTRLAANTGELFF. CDR3 DNA: TGTGCCAGTAGGACGAGGCTAGCAGCGAACACCGGGGAGCTGTTTTTT.

This chain links TRBV6-6 with TRBJ1-3, with D perhaps matching TRBD1 (5 bases). Germline V gene data show CDR1 as MNHNY and CDR2 as SVGAGI (reference sequence). The CDR3 sequence is 14 residues long. The V and J ends lost 5 bases and 4 bases respectively, with 12 bases between them. In DNA, the CDR3 is TGTGCCAGCAGTGAGACCAGGGCGGGAAACACCATATATTTT. Its translation: CASSETRAGNTIYF.

The V call is TRBV7-6, the J call TRBJ1-5; 9 nucleotides align to TRBD1. V shed 0 bases, J shed 4 bases, and the junction held 1 base outside the gene matches. The CDR3 totals 15 residues. Germline lookup yields CDR1 SGHVS and CDR2 FNYEAQ. The CDR3 region is CASSLAGTGNQPQHF. In DNA form, the CDR3 reads TGTGCCAGCAGCTTAGCTGGGACAGGGAATCAGCCCCAGCATTTT.

CDR3 loop: CASSQSRGRTGELFF. The CDR3, as DNA: TGCGCCAGCAGCCAATCGAGGGGGCGGACCGGGGAGCTGTTTTTT. V gene TRBV4-3 combines with J gene TRBJ2-2, with 7 positions matching TRBD1. Losses at the gene ends were 2 bases for V and 5 bases for J; bases not matched to a gene: 5. This CDR3 is built from 15 residues. Germline CDR1 LGHNA, CDR2 YSLEER.

This sequence joins TRBV4-1 and TRBJ1-2; D gene unclear. The CDR3 length is 13 residues. Deletions cut 1 base from V and 5 bases from J, with 8 bases between. Germline V gene lookup returns CDR1 MGHRA and CDR2 YSYEKL. The CDR3 protein is CASSQAGMYGYTF. For the CDR3, the DNA is TGCGCCAGCAGCCAAGCAGGAATGTATGGCTACACCTTC.

This chain joins TRBV5-1 and TRBJ2-2; 9 bases match TRBD1. Trimming removed 4 bases from V and 3 bases from J; junction bases left unmatched: 10. CDR3 length: 17 residues. Germline-derived CDR1 and CDR2 are SGHRS and YFSETQ. This CDR3 is CASSIVWTGDDTGELFF. The DNA of the CDR3 is TGCGCCAGCAGCATTGTATGGACAGGGGACGACACCGGGGAGCTGTTTTTT.

The CDR3 loop is CASSSESDKLFF. The CDR3 region has the DNA TGTGCCAGCAGCTCGGAGAGTGATAAACTGTTTTTT. This chain connects TRBV5-6 to TRBJ1-4; unclear D gene. The CDR3 has 12 amino acids. The germline CDR1 and CDR2 sequences are SGHDT and YYEEEE. Trimming removed 3 bases at V and 11 bases at J, with 11 bases between.

The V gene is TRBV5-3, the J gene TRBJ2-1; D remains ambiguous. TRBV5-3 counts as an open reading frame of uncertain function. The CDR3 loop spans 11 amino acids. Trimming left V 4 bases short and J 7 bases short, with 6 bases between. The chain's CDR3 is CARSVPNEQFF. As DNA, the CDR3 is TGTGCCAGAAGCGTCCCTAATGAGCAGTTCTTC.

This clone was seen a few times. V and J are TRBV6-4 and TRBJ2-2; a possible D gene is TRBD1 (5 bases). This CDR3 comprises 15 residues. Trimming pared 4 bases from V and 2 bases from J, leaving 11 bases between. CDR1 is MRHNA and CDR2 is SNTAGT in the germline V gene. The CDR3, as DNA: TGTGCCAGCAGTGTTCAGGGCGGTAACACCGGGGAGCTGTTTTTT. It is translated as CASSVQGGNTGELFF.

This chain joins TRBV4-3 and TRBJ1-6; 8 bases are a match to TRBD1. CDR3 length: 15 residues. V lost 4 bases and J lost 10; bases outside the gene matches: 9. CDR1 is LGHNA and CDR2 is YSLEER in the germline V gene. The CDR3 coding sequence is TGCGCCAGCAGCCTTTCAGACAGGGGAGGCTCACCCCTCCACTTT. Protein sequence: CASSLSDRGGSPLHF.

This clone appeared a few times. The V gene is TRBV6-5, the J gene TRBJ1-1; TRBD1 matches at 8 bases. This CDR3 region has 13 residues. CDR1 and CDR2 from the germline V gene are MNHEY and SVGAGI. Losses at the gene ends were 6 bases for V and 4 bases for J; bases not matched to a gene: 4. The CDR3 nucleotides read TGTGCCAGCAGCCCTGACAGGGGCACTGAAGCTTTCTTT. Protein sequence: CASSPDRGTEAFF.

This rearrangement joins TRBV4-1 to TRBJ1-5, with 10 bases that match TRBD1. Per the germline V gene, CDR1 is MGHRA and CDR2 is YSYEKL. CDR3 length: 16 residues. The J segment lost 5 bases and the V segment lost 0 bases, leaving 4 bases of the junction unmatched. CDR3 DNA sequence: TGCGCCAGCAGCCAAGATTCGGGACAGGGGTATCAGCCCCAGCATTTT. Its translation is CASSQDSGQGYQPQHF.